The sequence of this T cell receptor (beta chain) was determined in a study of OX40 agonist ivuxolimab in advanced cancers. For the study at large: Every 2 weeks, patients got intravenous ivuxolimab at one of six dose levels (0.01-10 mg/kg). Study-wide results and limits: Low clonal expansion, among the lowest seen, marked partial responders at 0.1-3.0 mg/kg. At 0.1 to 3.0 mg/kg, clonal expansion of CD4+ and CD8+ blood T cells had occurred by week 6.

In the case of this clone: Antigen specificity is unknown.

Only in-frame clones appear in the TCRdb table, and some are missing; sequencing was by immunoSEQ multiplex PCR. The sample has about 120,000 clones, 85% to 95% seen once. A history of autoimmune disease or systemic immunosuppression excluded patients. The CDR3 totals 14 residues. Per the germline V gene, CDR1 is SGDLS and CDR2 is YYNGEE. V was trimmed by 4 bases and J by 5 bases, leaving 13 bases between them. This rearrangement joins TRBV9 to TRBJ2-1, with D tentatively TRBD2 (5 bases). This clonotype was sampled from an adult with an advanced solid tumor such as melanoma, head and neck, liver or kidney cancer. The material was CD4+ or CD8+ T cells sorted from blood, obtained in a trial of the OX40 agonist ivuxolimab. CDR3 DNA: TGTGCCAGCAGCCGATACGGGGTACACAATGAGCAGTTCTTC. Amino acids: CASSRYGVHNEQFF.